This T cell receptor beta chain appears in the sequencing data of a study of blood T cell repertoires in COVID-19. Background on the study: Material from acute and convalescent COVID-19 was sourced from the United States, Italy and Spain. Nucleic acid was either cDNA or gDNA, and it came from T cells, B-cell-depleted T cells, or PBMCs.

How the authors handled the data: Counts of nucleated cells, estimated from reference gene primer amplification, were obtained. Only in-frame clones appear in the TCRdb table, and some are missing; sequencing was by immunoSEQ multiplex PCR. V and J calls and clone size come straight from that table; D and trimming were deduced from the DNA. Of around 78,000 clones listed, more than 75% are singletons. The CDR3 is 16 residues long. Per germline, CDR1 SGHNT and CDR2 YYREEE (reference sequence). Trimming took off 1 base at V and 0 bases at J, with 13 bases between the two ends. The source of this sequence is a human donor in a cohort sampled during active COVID-19. The rearrangement joins TRBV5-4 to TRBJ1-1; D gene ambiguous. Sample: peripheral blood. CDR3: CASSLRARSLNTEAFF. CDR3 sequence (DNA): TGTGCCAGCAGCTTGAGAGCTCGTTCCCTGAACACTGAAGCTTTCTTT. The variable domain in full, with the rest retrieved from reference TRBV5-4 and TRBJ1-1, is ETGVTQSPTHLIKTRGQQVTLRCSSQSGHNTVSWYQQALGQGPQFIFQYYREEENGRGNFPPRFSGLQFPNYSSELNVNALELDDSALYLCASSLRARSLNTEAFFGQGTRLTVV.